Each of the 25 T cell receptor beta chains below was sequenced from the same sample in a study of beta chain features in type 1 diabetes. Isolated RNA was reverse transcribed in full, so expressed TCRB transcripts were sequenced. Sequencing was performed with immunoSEQ multiplex PCR; in TCRdb, only in-frame clones are kept and a portion is missing. The sample lists 150,000 to 200,000 clones; approximately 8.4% were seen once. The sequencing input was central memory CD4+ T cells from blood. The receptors stem from a woman between 18 and 29 years old in good health.

The table lists this clone with a few counts. The V gene is TRBV4-2, the J gene TRBJ2-1; perhaps TRBD1 as D (6 bases). The CDR3 sequence is 15 residues long. The V end was cut by 8 bases, the J end by 7 bases, with 21 bases between. Germline V gene lookup returns CDR1 LGHNA and CDR2 YNFKEQ. CDR3 nucleotides: TGTGCCAGCCAGACCGACAGGACCCGCGGGAATGAGCAGTTCTTC. It specifies CASQTDRTRGNEQFF.

The chain recombines TRBV7-2 with TRBJ2-5, with unresolved D. Trimming left V 3 bases short and J 2 bases short, with 7 bases between. Germline loops: CDR1 SGHTA, CDR2 FQGNSA. CDR3 length: 13 amino acids. The chain's CDR3 is CASSFPTQETQYF. The CDR3 DNA is TGTGCCAGCAGCTTCCCTACTCAAGAGACCCAGTACTTC.

V gene TRBV7-3 combines with J gene TRBJ1-6; a weak D match, TRBD1 (5 bases). Trimming removed 1 base at V and 9 bases at J, with 16 bases between. The CDR3 spans 16 residues. The germline gives CDR1 SGHTA, CDR2 FQGTGA. Here the CDR3 reads CASSLNGPGVGSPLHF. CDR3 sequence (DNA): TGTGCCAGCAGCTTAAATGGCCCGGGGGTCGGTTCACCCCTCCACTTT.

This clone has just a few counts. The chain links TRBV6-4 to TRBJ1-2, with 9 positions matching TRBD1. CDR1 and CDR2 (germline): MRHNA, SNTAGT. V lost 0 bases, J lost 7 bases, and 6 bases stayed unmatched. The CDR3 length is 15 residues. In nucleotides, the CDR3 is TGTGCCAGCAGTGACTCCGGGACAGGGAGGGGTGGCTACACCTTC. It specifies CASSDSGTGRGGYTF.

This clone was counted between two and nine times. V and J are TRBV7-2 and TRBJ1-4, with a tentative D call TRBD1 (5 bases). Germline V CDR1 and CDR2: SGHTA, FQGNSA. V was clipped by 7 bases and J by 8 bases, with 11 bases between them. The CDR3 covers 12 residues. The CDR3 is CASKQGGEKLFF. The CDR3 DNA is TGTGCCAGCAAGCAGGGAGGCGAAAAACTGTTTTTT. The entire variable domain, with the rest obtained from reference TRBV7-2 and TRBJ1-4, is as follows: GAGVSQSPSNKVTEKGKDVELRCDPISGHTALYWYRQSLGQGLEFLIYFQGNSAPDKSGLPSDRFSAERTGGSVSTLTIQRTQQEDSAVYLCASKQGGEKLFFGSGTQLSVL.

The CDR3 DNA reads TGTGCCAGCAGCTCCCAGGTTGGCTACACCTTC. Its protein product is CASSSQVGYTF. This rearrangement joins TRBV7-9 to TRBJ1-2, with D uncertain. The V gene's germline CDR1 is SEHNR and CDR2 FQNEAQ (reference sequence). The CDR3 is 11 amino acids. Trimming took 4 bases from V and 7 from J, leaving 7 bases between them.

The rearrangement links TRBV18 to TRBJ2-7; no clear D. Germline V CDR1 and CDR2: KGHSH, LQKENI. With 1 base removed from V and 3 bases from J, the gap between germline ends came to 10 bases. The CDR3 is made up of 14 amino acids. The CDR3 nucleotides read TGTGCCAGCTCACCACGGGCCCTTGACTACGAGCAGTACTTC. Residues: CASSPRALDYEQYF.

V is TRBV5-4 and J is TRBJ1-2, with unresolved D. V shed 3 bases and J shed 5 bases, with 8 bases lying between them. CDR1 and CDR2 from the germline V gene are SGHNT and YYREEE (reference sequence). This CDR3 contains 12 residues. The CDR3, as DNA: TGTGCCAGCAGCTCGCTTCAGTATGGCTACACCTTC. This sequence encodes CASSSLQYGYTF. The complete variable domain, with remaining parts taken from reference TRBV5-4 and TRBJ1-2, reads ETGVTQSPTHLIKTRGQQVTLRCSSQSGHNTVSWYQQALGQGPQFIFQYYREEENGRGNFPPRFSGLQFPNYSSELNVNALELDDSALYLCASSSLQYGYTFGSGTRLTVV.

The chain combines TRBV30 with TRBJ2-7; 9 bases agree with TRBD1. V lost 4 bases, J lost 6 bases, and 7 bases stayed unmatched. This CDR3 is 13 amino acids long. Germline V gives CDR1 GTSNPN, CDR2 SVGIG (reference sequence). The CDR3 sequence is CAWKITGGGEQYF. The CDR3 nucleotides are TGTGCCTGGAAGATAACAGGGGGCGGCGAGCAGTACTTC.

This clone was recorded a few times. The chain recombines TRBV18 with TRBJ2-7; D perhaps matches TRBD2 (6 bases). CDR3 length equals 13 residues. The germline V and J ends were trimmed by 3 bases and 3 bases, with 9 bases remaining between them. Germline-derived CDR1 and CDR2 are KGHSH and LQKENI. CDR3: CASSPRDFYEQYF. The DNA for the CDR3 is TGTGCCAGCTCACCTCGGGACTTCTACGAGCAGTACTTC.

This chain uses TRBV5-1 with TRBJ2-6; D is uncertain. This CDR3 is 15 amino acids long. In germline, CDR1 is SGHRS, CDR2 YFSETQ. With 4 bases removed from V and 0 bases from J, the gap between germline ends came to 8 bases. The CDR3 sequence: CASSTDTSGANVLTF. CDR3 in DNA: TGCGCCAGCAGCACAGACACCTCTGGGGCCAACGTCCTGACTTTC.

In this sample, this clone turned up a few times. This sequence joins TRBV11-2 and TRBJ2-7; D is possibly TRBD1 (5 bases). Germline lookup yields CDR1 SGHAT and CDR2 FQNNGV. The V end was cut by 6 bases, the J end by 3 bases, with 12 bases between. The CDR3 covers 13 residues. CDR3 bases: TGTGCCAGCAGTCTCAGGACAAACTACGAGCAGTACTTC. Translation: CASSLRTNYEQYF.

This clone turned up a few times. V and J are TRBV30 and TRBJ1-1; TRBD1 matches 7 bases. CDR1 and CDR2 (germline): GTSNPN, SVGIG (reference sequence). CDR3 length: 13 residues. V shed 7 bases, J shed 2 bases, and the junction held 7 bases outside the gene matches. CDR3 loop: CAYNRGPNTEAFF. The CDR3 DNA follows: TGTGCCTACAACAGGGGTCCAAACACTGAAGCTTTCTTT.

As DNA, the CDR3 is TGTGCCACCAGCAGAGATTGGGCGGGAGGGCCGGCCGAGCAGTACTTC. This encodes CATSRDWAGGPAEQYF. J is TRBJ2-7 and V is TRBV15; TRBD2 matches at 9 bases. The V gene end was trimmed by 0 bases and the J gene end by 6 bases; junction bases not matched to a gene: 9. In germline, CDR1 is LNHNV, CDR2 YYDKDF (reference sequence). The CDR3 contains 16 residues.

This chain uses TRBV4-1 with TRBJ1-5, with D unclear. Germline CDR1 MGHRA, CDR2 YSYEKL. Deletions cut 3 bases from V and 0 bases from J, with 12 bases between. The CDR3 sequence is 16 residues long. CDR3 coding DNA: TGCGCCAGCAGCCAGTACTTAGCGTATAGCAATCAGCCCCAGCATTTT. Protein product: CASSQYLAYSNQPQHF.

This clone was seen a few times. This rearrangement joins TRBV10-3 to TRBJ2-1, with 11 bases matching TRBD2. This CDR3 comprises 16 residues. CDR1 and CDR2 (germline): ENHRY, SYGVKD. V trimming: 5 bases; J trimming: 6 bases; junction bases outside the gene matches: 9. In DNA form, the CDR3 reads TGTGCCATCAGTAGAGGATCTAGCGGGAGGCCCAATGAGCAGTTCTTC. It encodes CAISRGSSGRPNEQFF.

This clone occurred a few times. The chain uses TRBV14 and TRBJ2-1; no firm D call. CDR3 length: 16 residues. Germline V lookup: CDR1 SGHDN, CDR2 FVKESK. V was shortened by 4 bases and J by 7 bases, with 20 bases between the two germline ends. CDR3 region: CASSPHTAALRNEQFF. In nucleotides, the CDR3 is TGTGCCAGCAGCCCACACACGGCGGCCTTGAGGAATGAGCAGTTCTTC.

The sample holds a few counts of this clone. The chain links TRBV14 to TRBJ1-2; 10 bases match TRBD1. The CDR3 has 13 residues. V gave up 3 bases and J gave up 10 bases; unmatched junction bases: 5. Germline assignment: CDR1 SGHDN and CDR2 FVKESK. The CDR3 sequence: CASSQGQGPPYTF. The CDR3 bases are TGTGCCAGCAGCCAGGGACAGGGGCCTCCCTACACCTTC.

This clone was seen only a few times. This chain uses TRBV7-6 with TRBJ2-5; maybe TRBD2 (7 bases). Trimming shortened V by 3 bases and J by 5 bases, and 16 bases separated the two germline ends. Germline values: CDR1 SGHVS, CDR2 FNYEAQ. CDR3 length equals 15 residues. CDR3 nucleotides: TGTGCCAGCAGCTTCTCGGGGGGCCCTGGGGAGACCCAGTACTTC. Translating gives CASSFSGGPGETQYF.

This clone has a handful of counts. The chain links TRBV7-9 to TRBJ2-7; 8 bases match TRBD1. With V trimmed by 2 bases and J by 4 bases, 7 bases remained unmatched. The CDR3 is 15 residues long. From germline, CDR1 is SEHNR and CDR2 FQNEAQ (reference sequence). CDR3 sequence (DNA): TGTGCCAGCAGCTTAAAGACAGGGGTTGGATACGAGCAGTACTTC. Translating it yields CASSLKTGVGYEQYF. The whole variable domain, remainder taken from reference TRBV7-9 and TRBJ2-7, is DTGVSQNPRHKITKRGQNVTFRCDPISEHNRLYWYRQTLGQGPEFLTYFQNEAQLEKSRLLSDRFSAERPKGSFSTLEIQRTEQGDSAMYLCASSLKTGVGYEQYFGPGTRLTVT.

The chain is built from TRBV21-1 and TRBJ1-3. TRBV21-1 represents a pseudogene. This CDR3 is built from 17 residues. The CDR3 spells CASSKGSRAKQAGAIYF. The CDR3 coding sequence is TGTGCCAGCAGCAAAGGCTCCCGGGCCAAGCAAGCGGGAGCCATATATTTT.

The rearrangement uses TRBV7-2 and TRBJ2-5; TRBD1 aligns across 9 bases. CDR1 and CDR2 from the germline V gene are SGHTA and FQGNSA. This CDR3 spans 14 amino acids. V lost 5 bases to trimming and J lost 4 bases; unmatched junction nucleotides: 5. The CDR3 is CASSRQGVGETQYF. In nucleotides, the CDR3 is TGTGCCAGCAGCCGACAGGGGGTGGGAGAGACCCAGTACTTC.

The chain couples TRBV5-6 to TRBJ2-1, with D maybe TRBD1 (5 bases). This CDR3 comprises 13 residues. V lost 5 bases and J 7 bases, leaving 13 bases between the germline ends. CDR1 and CDR2 (germline): SGHDT, YYEEEE. The CDR3 DNA sequence: TGTGCCAGCAGTCCGAGGCCAGGGAATGAGCAGTTCTTC. Translation: CASSPRPGNEQFF.

J is TRBJ1-2 and V is TRBV2; 10 bases match TRBD1. This CDR3 has 16 residues. Trimming removed 4 bases from V and 4 bases from J; junction bases left unmatched: 9. Per germline, CDR1 SNHLY and CDR2 FYNNEI. The CDR3 loop reads CASSGGQGSEAYGYTF. The CDR3 DNA reads TGTGCCAGCAGTGGGGGACAGGGGTCAGAGGCCTATGGCTACACCTTC. Together with reference TRBV2 and TRBJ1-2, the CDR3 gives the full variable domain: EPEVTQTPSHQVTQMGQEVILRCVPISNHLYFYWYRQILGQKVEFLVSFYNNEISEKSEIFDDQFSVERPDGSNFTLKIRSTKLEDSAMYFCASSGGQGSEAYGYTFGSGTRLTVV.

This clone has just a few counts. The chain combines TRBV5-4 with TRBJ2-5; no clear D. Germline V lookup: CDR1 SGHNT, CDR2 YYREEE (reference sequence). V lost 0 bases, J lost 3 bases, and 9 bases lay in between. The CDR3 runs to 14 residues. The CDR3 loop reads CASSLDNRKETQYF. The CDR3 DNA follows: TGTGCCAGCAGCTTGGATAACAGAAAAGAGACCCAGTACTTC. The variable domain in full, with the rest retrieved from reference TRBV5-4 and TRBJ2-5, is ETGVTQSPTHLIKTRGQQVTLRCSSQSGHNTVSWYQQALGQGPQFIFQYYREEENGRGNFPPRFSGLQFPNYSSELNVNALELDDSALYLCASSLDNRKETQYFGPGTRLLVL.